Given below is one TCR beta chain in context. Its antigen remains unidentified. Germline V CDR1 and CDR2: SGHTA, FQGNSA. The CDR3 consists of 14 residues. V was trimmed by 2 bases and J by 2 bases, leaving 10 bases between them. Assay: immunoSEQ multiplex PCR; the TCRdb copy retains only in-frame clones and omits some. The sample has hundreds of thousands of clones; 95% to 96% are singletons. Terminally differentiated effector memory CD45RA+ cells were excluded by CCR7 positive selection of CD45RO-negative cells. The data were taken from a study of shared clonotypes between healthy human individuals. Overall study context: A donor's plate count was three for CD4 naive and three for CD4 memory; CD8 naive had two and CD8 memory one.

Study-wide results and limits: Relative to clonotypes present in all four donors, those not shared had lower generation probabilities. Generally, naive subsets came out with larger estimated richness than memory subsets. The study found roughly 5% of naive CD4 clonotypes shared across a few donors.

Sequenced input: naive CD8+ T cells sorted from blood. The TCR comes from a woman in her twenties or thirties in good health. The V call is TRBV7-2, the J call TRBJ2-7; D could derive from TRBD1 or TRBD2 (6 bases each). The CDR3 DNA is TGTGCCAGCAGCTTATCGGAGGGGGCCTACGAGCAGTACTTC. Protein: CASSLSEGAYEQYF.